This TCR beta chain was identified during a study of beta chain features in type 1 diabetes. The J segment lost 4 bases and the V segment lost 5 bases, leaving 7 bases of the junction unmatched. Germline assignment: CDR1 SGHVS and CDR2 FQNEAQ. The CDR3 length is 15 residues. Study-level points and caveats: In comparison with healthy donors, patients had naive, central memory and Treg TCRB repertoires that appeared more similar.

This clone was recorded a few times. What it binds is not known. Reverse transcribing all isolated RNA meant expressed TCRB transcripts were sequenced. Samples of naive, central memory and regulatory T cells yielded a mean of about 3.6 million reads. Profiled with immunoSEQ multiplex PCR; TCRdb holds only in-frame clones, not every one. Of about 320,000 clones detected, 11% to 15% appear once; the ten largest clones hold 6.7%. The TCR comes from a young man in good health. This sequence joins TRBV7-8 and TRBJ2-2; 7 positions match TRBD1. Source material: central memory CD4+ T cells from blood. The CDR3 DNA reads as TGTGCCAGCAGCCGAATTAGGACAGGCACCGGGGAGCTGTTTTTT. Translating gives CASSRIRTGTGELFF.